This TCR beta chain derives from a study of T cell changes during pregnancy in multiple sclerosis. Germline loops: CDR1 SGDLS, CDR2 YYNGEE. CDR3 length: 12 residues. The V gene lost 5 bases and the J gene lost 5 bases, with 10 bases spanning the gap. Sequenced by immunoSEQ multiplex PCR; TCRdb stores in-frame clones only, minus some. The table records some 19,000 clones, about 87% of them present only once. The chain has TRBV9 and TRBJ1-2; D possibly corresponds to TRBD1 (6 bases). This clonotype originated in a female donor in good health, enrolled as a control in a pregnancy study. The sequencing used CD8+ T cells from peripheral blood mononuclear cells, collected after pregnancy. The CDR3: CASSTQGYGYTF. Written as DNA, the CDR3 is TGTGCCAGCAGTACACAGGGTTATGGCTACACCTTC.